The clone carrying this T cell receptor (beta chain) was seen at least ten times. Its antigen remains unknown. V was trimmed by 2 bases and J by 8 bases, leaving 12 bases between them. CDR1 MDHEN and CDR2 SYDVKM come from the germline V gene. This CDR3 is built from 13 residues. The data were obtained in a study of T-cell reconstitution after alpha-beta-depleted transplantation in children. General study findings and limits: Some patients showed high day-60 TCRbeta diversity, which derived from surviving recipient T cells and thymic progenitors.

Molecular barcoding with unique molecular identifiers was used for the TCRbeta library. TCRdb re-derived calls from the PCR reads in MiXCR, one entry per CDR3 protein. This sample has 19,000 or so distinct CDR3 sequences, with 13% found just once. This material consisted of PBMCs, mostly from graft donor cells, taken 60 days after TCRalphabeta/CD19-depleted stem cell transplant. This receptor was obtained from a female patient aged 2 to 10 who had a stem cell transplant for congenital amegakaryocytic thrombocytopenia, so the T cells may come from the graft donor. V is TRBV28 and J is TRBJ1-2, with D uncertain. CDR3 in amino acids: CASSLGQQWGYTF. CDR3 nucleotides: TGTGCCAGCAGTTTAGGCCAACAATGGGGCTACACCTTC.